Sequencing of this TCR beta chain was carried out in a study of blood T cell repertoires in COVID-19. CDR1 and CDR2 (germline): SGDLS, YYNGEE. The CDR3 has 14 amino acids. Trimming took 3 bases from V and 6 from J, leaving 15 bases between them. The protocol was immunoSEQ multiplex PCR, while the TCRdb copy is restricted to in-frame clones and leaves out a portion. Here the sample spans 140,000 to 150,000 clones, approximately 90% being singletons. Those enrolled, adults aged about 18 to 89 years, came from around 24 US areas. The source of this sequence is a woman in her twenties or thirties with acute COVID-19. The V and J genes are TRBV9 and TRBJ2-5; TRBD2 is a possible D gene (5 bases). The sequenced sample consisted of PBMCs or T cells enriched from blood (not recorded which). CDR3 residues: CASSGTASPKTQYF. The CDR3 nucleotides are TGTGCCAGCAGCGGGACTGCCTCTCCAAAGACCCAGTACTTC.